This passage covers 9 T cell receptor beta chains from one sample sequenced in a study of T cells in Graves' hyperthyroidism and ophthalmopathy. Amplification targeted TCR beta CDR3 regions from RNA transcripts. HTBI primers were used for first-round RT-PCR of the TCR CDR3. TCRdb analysed the multiplex PCR reads with MiXCR anew, one entry per CDR3 protein. Here the sample spans approximately 300,000 distinct CDR3 sequences, about a sixth being singletons. The sequenced material came from blood. The source is a woman between 55 and 75 years old with Graves' ophthalmopathy.

The gene calls are TRBV6-1 and TRBJ2-2; weak D call: TRBD1 (6 bases). V lost 10 bases and J 6 bases, leaving 9 bases between the germline ends. This CDR3 region has 11 residues. Per the germline V gene, CDR1 is MNHNS and CDR2 is SASEGT. The CDR3 reads CATEGAGELFF. The CDR3 bases are TGTGCCACTGAGGGGGCCGGGGAGCTGTTTTTT.

Only a few counts were recorded for this clonotype. The chain links TRBV7-2 to TRBJ1-5, with D uncertain. The CDR3 runs 12 residues. Trimming pared 9 bases from V and 7 bases from J, leaving 13 bases between. Germline CDR1 is SGHTA and CDR2 is FQGNSA. DNA of the CDR3: TGTGCCAGTGGGCCTGGTGGACAGCCCCAGCATTTT. The encoded protein is CASGPGGQPQHF.

This clonotype showed up many times. The chain has TRBV4-3 and TRBJ1-2; 7 nucleotides match TRBD1. The CDR3 loop spans 13 amino acids. V lost 4 bases and J lost 8; bases outside the gene matches: 7. From germline, CDR1 is LGHNA and CDR2 YSLEER. This CDR3 reads CASSLGRGGGYTF. The CDR3 nucleotides are TGCGCCAGCAGCCTCGGCAGGGGGGGAGGCTACACCTTC.

This clonotype was seen at least ten times. The chain recombines TRBV5-1 with TRBJ1-1; D is uncertain. The length of the CDR3 is 15 residues. V was trimmed by 1 base and J by 2 bases, leaving 12 bases between them. Looked up from germline, CDR1 is SGHRS and CDR2 is YFSETQ. The DNA for the CDR3 is TGCGCCAGCAGCTTGTCTAAGGCGGGAAACACTGAAGCTTTCTTT. Protein product: CASSLSKAGNTEAFF.

There are a few counts of this clonotype. The chain combines TRBV27 with TRBJ2-7; 9 nucleotides agree with TRBD2. Trimming cost V 0 bases and J 0 bases; bases outside gene matches: 15. The CDR3 contains 20 residues. Germline-derived CDR1 and CDR2 are MNHEY and SMNVEV (reference sequence). CDR3 in amino acids: CASSLSLTPRSGGRSYEQYF. For the CDR3, the DNA is TGTGCCAGCAGTTTATCACTAACTCCCCGTAGCGGGGGCCGCTCCTACGAGCAGTACTTC.

In this sample, this clonotype turned up many times. The rearrangement joins TRBV6-5 to TRBJ1-1; maybe TRBD1 (5 bases). This CDR3 has 14 amino acids. Germline values: CDR1 MNHEY, CDR2 SVGAGI. The V end was cut by 2 bases, the J end by 1 base, with 8 bases between. CDR3 residues: CASSYRRGNTEAFF. The CDR3 DNA sequence: TGTGCCAGCAGTTACAGAAGGGGGAACACTGAAGCTTTCTTT.

The chain recombines TRBV19 with TRBJ2-4; 8 nucleotides agree with TRBD1. Germline lookup yields CDR1 LNHDA and CDR2 SQIVND (reference sequence). This CDR3 spans 13 amino acids. V was pared by 4 bases and J by 9 bases, with 5 bases of the junction left unmatched. CDR3 sequence reads: CASSTRQGIIQYF. For the CDR3, the DNA is TGTGCCAGTAGTACCCGACAGGGGATCATTCAGTACTTC.

The table lists this clonotype with many counts. V is TRBV2 and J is TRBJ2-3; no definite D call. Trimming left V 7 bases short and J 4 bases short, with 15 bases between. The germline V gene encodes CDR1 SNHLY and CDR2 FYNNEI. This CDR3 is built from 14 residues. The CDR3 DNA follows: TGTGCCAGCAAGTCTACGCGCGTCCCAGATACGCAGTATTTT. Translating it yields CASKSTRVPDTQYF.

This clonotype turned up a few times. This chain uses TRBV19 with TRBJ2-3; D remains ambiguous. The CDR3 extends over 13 amino acids. V was pared by 6 bases and J by 0 bases, with 7 bases between. Per the germline V gene, CDR1 is LNHDA and CDR2 is SQIVND (reference sequence). The CDR3 is CASRAASTDTQYF. Here the CDR3 DNA reads TGTGCCAGTAGGGCAGCTAGCACAGATACGCAGTATTTT.